The T cell receptor (beta chain) under discussion was sequenced for a study of memory CD4+ T cells and cytomegalovirus serostatus. Original processing notes: After removing out-of-frame reads, millions of distinct TCRbeta sequences remained. Assay: immunoSEQ multiplex PCR; the TCRdb copy retains only in-frame clones and omits some. V and J calls and clone size are given by that table; D and trimming were obtained from the DNA. Among 70,000 or so clones, roughly 80% were seen once, and the ten largest hold 2.6%. CDR3 length: 16 amino acids. Germline V gene lookup returns CDR1 SGHRS and CDR2 YFSETQ. The J segment lost 1 base and the V segment lost 3 bases, leaving 7 bases of the junction unmatched. Single viable CD3+CD4+CD8-CD45RO+ cells were sorted as the memory CD4+ T cells. Serostatus was set by detecting CMV pp150, pp28, p38, p52 IgG.

The rearrangement uses TRBV5-1 and TRBJ1-1; 9 nucleotides line up with TRBD1. This TCR derives from an adult in good health and CMV-seropositive. The sequencing sample was made of memory CD4+ T cells from blood. The CDR3 region is CASSYRQGVKNTEAFF. In DNA, the CDR3 is TGCGCCAGCAGCTACCGACAGGGGGTGAAGAACACTGAAGCTTTCTTT.